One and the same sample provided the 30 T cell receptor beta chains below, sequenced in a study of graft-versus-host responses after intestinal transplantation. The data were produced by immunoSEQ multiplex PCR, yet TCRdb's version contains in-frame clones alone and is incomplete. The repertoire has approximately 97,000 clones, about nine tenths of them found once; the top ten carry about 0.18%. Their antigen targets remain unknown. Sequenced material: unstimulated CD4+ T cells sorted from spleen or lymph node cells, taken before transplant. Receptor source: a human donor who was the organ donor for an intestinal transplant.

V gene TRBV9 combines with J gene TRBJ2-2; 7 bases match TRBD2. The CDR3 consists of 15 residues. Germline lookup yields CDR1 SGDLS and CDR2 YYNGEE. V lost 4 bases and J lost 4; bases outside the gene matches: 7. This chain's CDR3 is CASSPTGGPTGELFF. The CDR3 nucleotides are TGTGCCAGCAGCCCGACGGGGGGTCCCACCGGGGAGCTGTTTTTT. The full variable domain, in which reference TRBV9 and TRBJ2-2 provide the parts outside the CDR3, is DSGVTQTPKHLITATGQRVTLRCSPRSGDLSVYWYQQSLDQGLQFLIQYYNGEERAKGNILERFSAQQFPDLHSELNLSSLELGDSALYFCASSPTGGPTGELFFGEGSRLTVL.

CDR3 bases: TGTGCCAGCAGTGGTAGGGGAGGGGCCATAGAGGGCTACACCTTC. Amino acids: CASSGRGGAIEGYTF. The V call is TRBV27, the J call TRBJ1-2; D is possibly TRBD1 (5 bases). The CDR3 sequence is 15 residues long. V was shortened by 5 bases and J by 8 bases, with 21 bases between the two germline ends. Germline V gene lookup returns CDR1 MNHEY and CDR2 SMNVEV (reference sequence).

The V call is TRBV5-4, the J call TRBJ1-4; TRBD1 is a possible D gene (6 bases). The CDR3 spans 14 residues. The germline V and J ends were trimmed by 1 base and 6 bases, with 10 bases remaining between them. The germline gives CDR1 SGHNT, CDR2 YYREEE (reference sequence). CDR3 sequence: CASSLRRGDEKLFF. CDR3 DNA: TGTGCCAGCAGCTTGCGCAGGGGCGATGAAAAACTGTTTTTT.

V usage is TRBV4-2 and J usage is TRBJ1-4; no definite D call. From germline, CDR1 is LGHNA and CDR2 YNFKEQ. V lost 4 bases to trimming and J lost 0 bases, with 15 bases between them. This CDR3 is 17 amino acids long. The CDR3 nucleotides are TGTGCCAGCAGCCTCCGCAACACCGGGACAACTAATGAAAAACTGTTTTTT. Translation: CASSLRNTGTTNEKLFF.

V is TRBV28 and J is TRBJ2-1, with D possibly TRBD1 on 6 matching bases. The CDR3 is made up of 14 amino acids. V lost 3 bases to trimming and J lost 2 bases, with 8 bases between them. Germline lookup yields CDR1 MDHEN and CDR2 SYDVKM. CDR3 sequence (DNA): TGTGCCAGCAGTTTTTACAGGGCCTACAATGAGCAGTTCTTC. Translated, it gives CASSFYRAYNEQFF.

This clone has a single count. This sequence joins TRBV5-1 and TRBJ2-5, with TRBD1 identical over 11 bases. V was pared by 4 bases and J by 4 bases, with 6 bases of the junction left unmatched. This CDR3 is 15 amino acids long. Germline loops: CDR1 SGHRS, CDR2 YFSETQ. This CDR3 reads CASSTGTGGSETQYF. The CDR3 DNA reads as TGCGCCAGCAGCACCGGGACAGGGGGGTCAGAGACCCAGTACTTC.

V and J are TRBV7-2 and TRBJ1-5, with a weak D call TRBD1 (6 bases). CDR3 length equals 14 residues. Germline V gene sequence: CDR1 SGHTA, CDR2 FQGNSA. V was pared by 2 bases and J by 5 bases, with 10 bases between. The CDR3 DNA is TGTGCCAGCAGCTTATCTGGGGGCGATCAGCCCCAGCATTTT. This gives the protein CASSLSGGDQPQHF.

For the CDR3, the DNA is TGTGCCAGCAGCTCCAGTCTTTTAGATACGCAGTATTTT. This gives the protein CASSSSLLDTQYF. The chain carries TRBV7-3 and TRBJ2-3; D uncertain. Trimming left V 4 bases short and J 5 bases short, with 10 bases between. Germline V gene data show CDR1 as SGHTA and CDR2 as FQGTGA. CDR3 size: 13 residues.

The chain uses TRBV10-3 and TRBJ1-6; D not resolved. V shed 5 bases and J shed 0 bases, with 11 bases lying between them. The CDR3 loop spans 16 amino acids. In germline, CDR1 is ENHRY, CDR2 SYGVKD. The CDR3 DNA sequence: TGTGCCATCAGTCGGGGTTTTGGCTCCTATAATTCACCCCTCCACTTT. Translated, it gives CAISRGFGSYNSPLHF.

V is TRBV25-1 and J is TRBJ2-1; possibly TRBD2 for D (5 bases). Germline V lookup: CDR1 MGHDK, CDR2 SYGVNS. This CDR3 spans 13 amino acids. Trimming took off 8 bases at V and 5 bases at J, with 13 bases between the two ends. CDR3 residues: CASREIGDNEQFF. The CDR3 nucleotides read TGTGCCAGCCGGGAAATTGGGGACAATGAGCAGTTCTTC.

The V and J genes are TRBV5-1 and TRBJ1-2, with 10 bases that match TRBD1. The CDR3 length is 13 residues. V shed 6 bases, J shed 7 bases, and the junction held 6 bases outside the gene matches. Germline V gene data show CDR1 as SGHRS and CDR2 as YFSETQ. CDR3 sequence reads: CASNLRQGAGYTF. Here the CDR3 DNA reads TGCGCCAGCAACCTGAGACAGGGGGCTGGCTACACCTTC.

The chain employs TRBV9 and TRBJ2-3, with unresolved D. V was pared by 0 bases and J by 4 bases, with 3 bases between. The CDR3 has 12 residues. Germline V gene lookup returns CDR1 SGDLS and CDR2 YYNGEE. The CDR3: CASSVGPDTQYF. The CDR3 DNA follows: TGTGCCAGCAGCGTAGGGCCAGATACGCAGTATTTT.

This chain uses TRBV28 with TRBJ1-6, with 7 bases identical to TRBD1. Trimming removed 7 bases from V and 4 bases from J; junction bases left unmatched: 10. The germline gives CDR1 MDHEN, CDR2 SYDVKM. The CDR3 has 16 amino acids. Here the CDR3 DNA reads TGTGCCAGCATCACGACAGGGAGGCTTTATAATTCACCCCTCCACTTT. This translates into CASITTGRLYNSPLHF.

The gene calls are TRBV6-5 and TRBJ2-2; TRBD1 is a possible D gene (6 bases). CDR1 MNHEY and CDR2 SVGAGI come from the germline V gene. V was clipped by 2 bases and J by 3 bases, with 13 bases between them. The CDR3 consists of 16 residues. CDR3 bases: TGTGCCAGCAGTTACCATCCAGGGGCTCACACCGGGGAGCTGTTTTTT. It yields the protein CASSYHPGAHTGELFF.

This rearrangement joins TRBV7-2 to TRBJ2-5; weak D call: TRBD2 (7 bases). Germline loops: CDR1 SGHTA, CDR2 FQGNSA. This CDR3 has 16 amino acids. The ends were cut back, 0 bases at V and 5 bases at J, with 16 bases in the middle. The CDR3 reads CASSLAAGAPGETQYF. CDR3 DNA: TGTGCCAGCAGCTTAGCGGCGGGGGCCCCGGGTGAGACCCAGTACTTC.

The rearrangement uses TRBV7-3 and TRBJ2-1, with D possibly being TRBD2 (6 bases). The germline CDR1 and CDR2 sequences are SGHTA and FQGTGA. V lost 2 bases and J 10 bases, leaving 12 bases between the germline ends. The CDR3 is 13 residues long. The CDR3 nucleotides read TGTGCCAGCAGCTTAGGGGGGACTTCCGAGCAGTTCTTC. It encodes CASSLGGTSEQFF.

The CDR3 region is CASSPGSLFTDTQYF. CDR3 nucleotides: TGTGCCAGCAGCCCCGGGTCCCTCTTCACAGATACGCAGTATTTT. The chain is built from TRBV2 and TRBJ2-3, with unresolved D. V was clipped by 6 bases and J by 2 bases, with 15 bases between them. The CDR3 totals 15 residues. CDR1 and CDR2 from the germline V gene are SNHLY and FYNNEI.

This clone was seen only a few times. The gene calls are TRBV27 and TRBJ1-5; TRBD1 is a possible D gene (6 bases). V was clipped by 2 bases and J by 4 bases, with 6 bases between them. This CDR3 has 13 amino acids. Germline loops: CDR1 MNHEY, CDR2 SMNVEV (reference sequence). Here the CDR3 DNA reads TGTGCCAGCAGTTTAGACAGGAATCAGCCCCAGCATTTT. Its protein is CASSLDRNQPQHF.

The CDR3 DNA sequence: TGTGCCAGCAGAGCACAGGGGTTGAACACTGAAGCTTTCTTT. Encoded protein: CASRAQGLNTEAFF. This chain joins TRBV7-8 and TRBJ1-1; 7 bases map to TRBD1. This CDR3 is built from 14 residues. Germline CDR1 is SGHVS and CDR2 is FQNEAQ. J gave up 0 bases and V 6 bases, and 4 bases lay outside the gene matches.

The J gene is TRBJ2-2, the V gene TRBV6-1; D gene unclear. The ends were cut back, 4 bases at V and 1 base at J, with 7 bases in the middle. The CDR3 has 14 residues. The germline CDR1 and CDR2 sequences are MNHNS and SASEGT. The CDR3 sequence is CASSALRNTGELFF. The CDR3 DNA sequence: TGTGCCAGCAGTGCACTAAGGAACACCGGGGAGCTGTTTTTT.

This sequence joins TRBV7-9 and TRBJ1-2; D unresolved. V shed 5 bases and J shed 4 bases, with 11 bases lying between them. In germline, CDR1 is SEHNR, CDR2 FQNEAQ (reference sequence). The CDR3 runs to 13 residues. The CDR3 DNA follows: TGTGCCAGCAGCCCTAGAGCCCTCTATGGCTACACCTTC. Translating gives CASSPRALYGYTF.

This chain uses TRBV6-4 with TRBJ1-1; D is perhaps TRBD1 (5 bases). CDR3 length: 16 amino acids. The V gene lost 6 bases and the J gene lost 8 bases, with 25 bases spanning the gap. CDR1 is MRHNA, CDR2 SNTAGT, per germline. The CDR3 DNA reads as TGTGCCAGCAGCCCAAAGCTGTCCTGGGGCGGCGCCGAAGCTTTCTTT. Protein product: CASSPKLSWGGAEAFF.

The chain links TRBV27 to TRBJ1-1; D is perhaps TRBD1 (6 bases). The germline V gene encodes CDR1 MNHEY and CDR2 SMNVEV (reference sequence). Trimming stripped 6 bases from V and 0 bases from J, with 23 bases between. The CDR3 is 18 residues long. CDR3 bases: TGTGCCAGCAGGGTATCCGGACAGTACCTCAAAATGAACACTGAAGCTTTCTTT. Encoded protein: CASRVSGQYLKMNTEAFF.

CDR3 bases: TGCGCCAGCAGCCCTCATCCCGAGATTCAGGGCGGCGGGGAGCTGTTTTTT. Translated, it gives CASSPHPEIQGGGELFF. This sequence joins TRBV4-3 and TRBJ2-2; maybe TRBD1 (5 bases). The CDR3 runs 17 residues. Trimming removed 4 bases from V and 7 bases from J, with 22 bases in between. Germline values: CDR1 LGHNA, CDR2 YSLEER.

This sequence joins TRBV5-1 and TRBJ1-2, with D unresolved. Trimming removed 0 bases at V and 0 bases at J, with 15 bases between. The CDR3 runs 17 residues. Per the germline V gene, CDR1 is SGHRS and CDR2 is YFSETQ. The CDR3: CASSLGALVVANYGYTF. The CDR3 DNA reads TGCGCCAGCAGCTTGGGGGCACTGGTCGTTGCTAACTATGGCTACACCTTC.

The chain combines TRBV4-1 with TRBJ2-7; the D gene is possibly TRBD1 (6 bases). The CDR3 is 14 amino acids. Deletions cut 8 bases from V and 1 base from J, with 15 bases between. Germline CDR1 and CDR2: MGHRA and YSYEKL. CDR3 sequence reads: CASARDTLSYEQYF. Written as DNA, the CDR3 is TGCGCCAGCGCCCGGGACACCCTTTCCTACGAGCAGTACTTC.

The CDR3 nucleotides read TGTGCCAGCAGCGTCACAGGAACTACTGAAGCTTTCTTT. This codes for CASSVTGTTEAFF. The chain is built from TRBV9 and TRBJ1-1; tentatively, D is TRBD1 (5 bases). Trimming cost V 2 bases and J 5 bases, with 10 bases left between them. The CDR3 has 13 amino acids. Germline V gene data show CDR1 as SGDLS and CDR2 as YYNGEE.

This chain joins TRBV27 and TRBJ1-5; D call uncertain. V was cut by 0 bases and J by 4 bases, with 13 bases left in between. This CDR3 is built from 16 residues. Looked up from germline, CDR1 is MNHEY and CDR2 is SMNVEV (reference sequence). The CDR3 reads CASSLSKRVANQPQHF. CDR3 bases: TGTGCCAGCAGTTTATCGAAACGGGTAGCAAATCAGCCCCAGCATTTT.

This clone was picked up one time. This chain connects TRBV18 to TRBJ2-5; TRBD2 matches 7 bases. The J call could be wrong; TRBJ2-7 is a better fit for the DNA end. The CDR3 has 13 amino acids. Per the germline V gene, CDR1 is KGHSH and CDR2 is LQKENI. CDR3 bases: TGTGCCAGCTCACCAGGGGGGGACCACGAGCAGTACTTC. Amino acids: CASSPGGDHEQYF.

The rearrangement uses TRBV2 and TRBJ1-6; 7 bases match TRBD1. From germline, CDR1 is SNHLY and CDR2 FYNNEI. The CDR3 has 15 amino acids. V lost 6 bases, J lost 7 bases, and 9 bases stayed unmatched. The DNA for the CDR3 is TGTGCCAGCAGCACGACAGGGTTGGGGAATTCACCCCTCCACTTT. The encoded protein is CASSTTGLGNSPLHF.